This T cell receptor (beta chain) emerged from a study of blood T cells in healthy people across ages (dated by TCRdb to between 2015 and 2017). With respect to the entire study: Template switching captured roughly one uniquely barcoded TCR beta cDNA molecule per two T cells in model experiments. Using deep sequencing normalized with unique cDNA molecular identifiers, the study measured how TCR beta repertoire diversity changes with age. The donors were split into four age groups: young (average about 15 years), middle-aged (39), aged (about 56) and long-lived (82). To avoid experimental bias, donors of different ages were spread randomly across the sequencing lanes. Using the same blood draw, the study looked at two additional independent replicas of 1 million unique cDNA reads for two donors, one aged 18 to 30 and the other aged 80 or older. Overall results and qualifications from the work: Observed TCR beta diversity per million T cells fell roughly linearly with age, and a significant reduction was already apparent by age roughly 40. Estimates of total diversity from one million sequenced T cells were regarded as lower bounds and underestimates. There was a strong correlation between observed TCR beta diversity and the percentage of naive T cells measured by flow cytometry. Compared with the aged group, more naive CD4+ T cells, fewer expanded clones and increased TCR diversity were shown by the long-lived group, suggesting age selection. Because profiling used bulk unsorted PBMCs, naive and antigen-experienced compartments could not be compared conclusively. Because the CMV infection status of the donors was unknown, age-related changes in expanded clonotypes may potentially have been confounded.

A remark on this clonotype: Its antigen is unknown. It has no much larger one-base neighbor in the sample; base qualities were not kept.

Germline trimming: 5 bases from V, 0 bases from J; junction bases outside gene matches: 7. From a lookup of the germline V gene, CDR1 and CDR2 are SGHTA and FQGNSA. From cysteine to phenylalanine, the CDR3 is 17 amino acids long. Just CDR3 DNA is preserved here, 51 bases in frame from base 1. Preparation of the library involved 5' RACE. Sequencing took place on an Illumina HiSeq 2500. The second PCR ran for roughly 7 to 12 cycles and used a J-beta primer mix along with a sample-barcoded 5' primer. A unique molecular identifier was introduced onto each TCR beta cDNA molecule by a template-switch 5' adaptor carrying 12 random nucleotides. Each sample yielded at least 3 million CDR3-containing paired-end reads. First-strand cDNA synthesis was performed from all RNA using the Mint cDNA synthesis kit, with priming by a TRBC-specific oligonucleotide. All cDNA was treated with uracil-DNA glycosylase and then went through a first 18-cycle PCR with the universal primers M1SS and BC2_uni_R. Per the original workflow: For normalization, 1 million high-quality reads, each with a distinct molecular identifier, were randomly selected from each sample. Instead of being binned into consensus sequences, reads that shared molecular identifiers were thrown out. CDR3 identification, clonotype clustering and error correction used MiTCR with a Q25 quality threshold and the strictest error-elimination algorithm. A nonparametric unseen species model with Euler transformation was used to estimate a lower bound on total TCR beta diversity. TCRdb reworked the public reads: Q25 trimming with fastp, MiXCR clone assembly, productive beta chains retained. A single entry per CDR3 protein holds the most common genes and DNA from its merged rows. TCRdb, rather than the study authors, made the V and J calls. The sample records some 710,000 distinct CDR3 sequences, roughly 46% of which are singletons. The ten top clones hold 15% to 20% of the sample.

Systemically healthy Caucasian individuals from Russia, some 36 in total and aged about 6 to 100 years, were included as donors. Ten milliliters of peripheral blood were drawn from each donor into EDTA-treated Vacutainer tubes. Ficoll-Paque density-gradient centrifugation was used to isolate PBMCs, with at least 6.5 million obtained per sample. Trizol reagent was used to extract total RNA from PBMCs, with at least 6 micrograms per sample. For every donor, flow cytometry on a PBMC aliquot measured the percentage of naive CD45RAhigh/CD27high T cells. The V and J segments used are TRBV7-2 and TRBJ2-2, with TRBD2 identical over 9 junction bases. This receptor was identified in a man of 80 years or more in good health. The sequenced sample consisted of blood. The nucleotides read TGTGCCAGCAGCCCCCGCCGGACTAGCGCGAACACCGGGGAGCTGTTTTTT. Its product reads: CASSPRRTSANTGELFF.